Below are 23 T cell receptor beta chains sequenced from a single sample in a study of control samples from healthy donors and cancer patients. Sequenced by immunoSEQ multiplex PCR; TCRdb stores in-frame clones only, minus some. In the table there are about 170,000 clones, about nine tenths of which are singletons. The sequenced sample consisted of blood. Receptor source: a woman in her thirties in good health.

Turning to this clone: The same CDR3 is also encoded by other DNA sequences in this sample. This rearrangement joins TRBV6-5 to TRBJ1-1; the D is unclear. The V end was cut by 6 bases, the J end by 0 bases, with 2 bases between. In germline, CDR1 is MNHEY, CDR2 SVGAGI. This CDR3 comprises 11 residues. The CDR3 sequence: CASRVNTEAFF. CDR3 in DNA: TGTGCCAGCAGAGTGAACACTGAAGCTTTCTTT.

In nucleotides, the CDR3 is TGTGCCAGCAGCTCGCCAGGGGACGGGGAGCTGTTTTTT. It yields the protein CASSSPGDGELFF. The J gene is TRBJ2-2, the V gene TRBV7-7, with D perhaps matching TRBD1 (6 bases). Trimming cost V 4 bases and J 7 bases, with 10 bases left between them. The germline V gene has CDR1 SSHAT and CDR2 FNYEAQ (reference sequence). CDR3 length: 13 amino acids.

There are a few counts of this clone. This chain connects TRBV7-9 to TRBJ2-7; D gene ambiguous. This CDR3 has 13 residues. V lost 1 base, J lost 0 bases, and 4 bases lay in between. CDR1 is SEHNR and CDR2 is FQNEAQ in the germline V gene (reference sequence). The CDR3 sequence: CASSLVSSYEQYF. CDR3 bases: TGTGCCAGCAGCTTAGTCAGCTCCTACGAGCAGTACTTC.

Only one count was recorded for this clone. The chain employs TRBV2 and TRBJ2-5; D is undetermined. This CDR3 has 11 amino acids. The ends were cut back, 3 bases at V and 4 bases at J, with 3 bases in the middle. Germline values: CDR1 SNHLY, CDR2 FYNNEI. CDR3 nucleotide sequence: TGTGCCAGCAGTGAGGGAGAGACCCAGTACTTC. Residues: CASSEGETQYF.

The CDR3 sequence: CASTGTSGSWEQYF. CDR3 DNA: TGTGCCAGCACCGGGACTAGCGGGAGTTGGGAGCAGTACTTC. The chain has TRBV5-5 and TRBJ2-7, with TRBD2 matching over 14 bases. With V trimmed by 6 bases and J by 7 bases, 6 bases remained unmatched. The germline V gene encodes CDR1 SGHKS and CDR2 YYEKEE (reference sequence). CDR3 size: 14 residues.

The chain uses TRBV5-6 and TRBJ2-7, with TRBD1 matching 8 bases. Germline CDR1 and CDR2: SGHDT and YYEEEE. The CDR3 contains 16 residues. With V trimmed by 1 base and J by 5 bases, 11 bases remained unmatched. This CDR3 reads CASSLLVRQGAHEQYF. The CDR3 DNA is TGTGCCAGCAGCTTGTTGGTCCGGCAGGGGGCCCACGAGCAGTACTTC.

The chain carries TRBV10-3 and TRBJ2-7, with 9 bases that match TRBD2. Germline CDR1 and CDR2: ENHRY and SYGVKD. The CDR3 totals 15 residues. V trimming: 0 bases; J trimming: 5 bases; junction bases outside the gene matches: 5. In DNA, the CDR3 is TGTGCCATCAGTGAGTCGAGCGGGGGGATCCACGAGCAGTACTTC. Translated, it gives CAISESSGGIHEQYF.

The chain uses TRBV18 and TRBJ1-1, with D possibly TRBD1 on 5 matching bases. The CDR3 is 12 amino acids. Germline CDR1 is KGHSH and CDR2 is LQKENI. V was trimmed by 5 bases and J by 1 base, leaving 5 bases between them. This CDR3 is CASSGGNTEAFF. CDR3 nucleotides: TGTGCCAGCTCAGGGGGGAACACTGAAGCTTTCTTT.

V is TRBV5-4 and J is TRBJ2-7, with D perhaps TRBD1 (6 bases). This CDR3 has 14 amino acids. Germline CDR1 and CDR2: SGHNT and YYREEE (reference sequence). Trimming removed 2 bases from V and 2 bases from J, with 11 bases in between. The CDR3 sequence: CASSFRDNPYEQYF. As DNA, the CDR3 is TGTGCCAGCAGCTTCCGGGACAACCCCTACGAGCAGTACTTC.

The chain joins TRBV12-5 to TRBJ2-7; a possible D gene is TRBD1 (5 bases). Trimming left V 2 bases short and J 4 bases short, with 9 bases between. The CDR3 totals 13 residues. The germline V gene has CDR1 LGHNT and CDR2 FRNRAP. CDR3 DNA sequence: TGTGCTAGTGGTTTGTCCCAGGGATACGAGCAGTACTTC. As protein: CASGLSQGYEQYF.

The rearrangement uses TRBV24-1 and TRBJ1-5, with 9 nucleotides matching TRBD1. V lost 5 bases to trimming and J lost 4 bases; unmatched junction nucleotides: 2. This CDR3 spans 14 amino acids. Germline V gene sequence: CDR1 KGHDR, CDR2 SFDVKD. The chain's CDR3 is CATSGQGENQPQHF. CDR3 in DNA: TGTGCCACCAGTGGACAGGGGGAGAATCAGCCCCAGCATTTT.

The chain carries TRBV28 and TRBJ1-5, with 9 bases identical to TRBD1. Losses at the gene ends were 6 bases for V and 6 bases for J; bases not matched to a gene: 9. Per germline, CDR1 MDHEN and CDR2 SYDVKM. CDR3 length: 15 amino acids. Written as DNA, the CDR3 is TGTGCCAGCAGCCCCGGACAGGGGCGTAGTCAGCCCCAGCATTTT. Translating gives CASSPGQGRSQPQHF.

The V gene is TRBV30, the J gene TRBJ2-3; TRBD2 aligns across 7 bases. Germline V gene sequence: CDR1 GTSNPN, CDR2 SVGIG (reference sequence). The CDR3 runs 15 residues. Losses at the gene ends were 1 base for V and 2 bases for J; bases not matched to a gene: 6. CDR3 coding DNA: TGTGCCTGGAGTGCCCGACTAGCCCCCACAGATACGCAGTATTTT. This gives the protein CAWSARLAPTDTQYF. Using reference TRBV30 and TRBJ2-3 for the parts outside the CDR3, the full variable domain is SQTIHQWPATLVQPVGSPLSLECTVEGTSNPNLYWYRQAAGRGLQLLFYSVGIGQISSEVPQNLSASRPQDRQFILSSKKLLLSDSGFYLCAWSARLAPTDTQYFGPGTRLTVL.

This clone occurred once. The rearrangement links TRBV9 to TRBJ2-2, with 12 positions matching TRBD2. The CDR3 extends over 18 amino acids. Germline lookup yields CDR1 SGDLS and CDR2 YYNGEE. V lost 4 bases and J lost 2; bases outside the gene matches: 9. CDR3: CASSSLQTSGRNTGELFF. CDR3 in DNA: TGTGCCAGCAGCTCACTACAGACTAGCGGGAGAAACACCGGGGAGCTGTTTTTT.

The V call is TRBV19, the J call TRBJ2-6; TRBD2 might be the D (5 bases). Trimming took 8 bases from V and 0 from J, leaving 11 bases between them. The CDR3 consists of 15 residues. CDR1 and CDR2 (germline): LNHDA, SQIVND (reference sequence). The CDR3: CASVRGSSGANVLTF. DNA of the CDR3: TGTGCCAGTGTTCGAGGGAGCTCTGGGGCCAACGTCCTGACTTTC.

This clone was recorded only once. This sequence joins TRBV3-1 (or the pseudogene TRBV3-2) and TRBJ2-6; D gene ambiguous. The CDR3 covers 17 residues. V was trimmed by 0 bases and J by 0 bases, leaving 9 bases between them. Germline CDR1 and CDR2: LGHDT and YNNKEL (reference sequence). The CDR3 DNA reads as TGTGCCAGCAGCCAAGATCGCAAAAGCTCTGGGGCCAACGTCCTGACTTTC. It yields the protein CASSQDRKSSGANVLTF.

The table lists this clone with a few counts. The rearrangement uses TRBV3-1 (or the pseudogene TRBV3-2) and TRBJ1-2; 7 bases align to TRBD1. The CDR3 runs 14 residues. V lost 4 bases, J lost 4 bases, and 6 bases stayed unmatched. Germline V gives CDR1 LGHDT, CDR2 YNNKEL (reference sequence). CDR3 coding DNA: TGTGCCAGCAGCCGCCTGACAGGGACCTATGGCTACACCTTC. Translating it yields CASSRLTGTYGYTF.

The chain recombines TRBV3-1 (or the pseudogene TRBV3-2) with TRBJ2-7, with D perhaps matching TRBD2 (6 bases). V was cut by 4 bases and J by 1 base, with 11 bases left in between. The CDR3 runs to 14 residues. Germline CDR1 reads LGHDT; CDR2 reads YNNKEL (reference sequence). CDR3 amino acids: CASSLSGFSYEQYF. DNA of the CDR3: TGTGCCAGCAGCCTCAGCGGGTTTTCCTACGAGCAGTACTTC.

The chain employs TRBV25-1 and TRBJ1-2; D perhaps matches TRBD1 (6 bases). Between the trimmed V and J ends, which lost 3 bases and 4 bases, there was a span of 9 bases. Germline V gives CDR1 MGHDK, CDR2 SYGVNS. The CDR3 totals 13 residues. The CDR3 DNA is TGTGCCAGCAGTGAGGGGGGGCTCTATGGCTACACCTTC. Amino acids: CASSEGGLYGYTF.

This sequence joins TRBV5-4 and TRBJ2-2; 11 positions match TRBD1. Per the germline V gene, CDR1 is SGHNT and CDR2 is YYREEE (reference sequence). With 3 bases clipped from V and 4 bases from J, the junction kept 5 bases outside the gene matches. This CDR3 spans 16 amino acids. CDR3 in amino acids: CASSYGQGAITGELFF. The CDR3 DNA sequence: TGTGCCAGCAGCTACGGACAGGGGGCTATCACCGGGGAGCTGTTTTTT.

V and J are TRBV24-1 and TRBJ2-3, with a weak D call TRBD2 (6 bases). The germline V and J ends were trimmed by 5 bases and 2 bases, with 7 bases remaining between them. The CDR3 contains 13 residues. The germline V gene encodes CDR1 KGHDR and CDR2 SFDVKD. The CDR3 loop reads CATSGDSTDTQYF. The DNA for the CDR3 is TGTGCCACCAGTGGGGACTCCACAGATACGCAGTATTTT.

This clone was seen a handful of times. The rearrangement links TRBV7-6 to TRBJ2-1, with TRBD2 matching 11 bases. The CDR3 is 15 amino acids. The V gene's germline CDR1 is SGHVS and CDR2 FNYEAQ. V lost 5 bases and J lost 1; bases outside the gene matches: 1. CDR3 region: CASSTSGGSYNEQFF. CDR3 coding DNA: TGTGCCAGCAGCACTAGCGGGGGTTCCTACAATGAGCAGTTCTTC.

The V and J genes are TRBV11-3 and TRBJ2-1, with D hard to call. This CDR3 region has 11 residues. Germline lookup yields CDR1 SGHNT and CDR2 YENEEA. V lost 1 base and J lost 6, with 1 base in between. The CDR3 loop is CASSLVNEQFF. CDR3 nucleotides: TGTGCCAGCAGCTTAGTCAATGAGCAGTTCTTC.